This is a list of T cell receptor beta chains from one sample in a study of long-term antiretroviral therapy in people with HIV. Profiling relied on immunoSEQ multiplex PCR, and the TCRdb table lists in-frame clones only, not all of them. The sample carries some 35,000 clones, under 85% recorded once. Material: unsorted PBMCs, obtained 3 years after starting antiretroviral therapy. The receptors derive from a man between 50 and 59 years old with HIV. The CDR3 runs from the conserved cysteine through the conserved F or W. A D gene is named only where the DNA matches it firmly. Size is omitted from some rows. Given values are once, few, many or a class for expanded clones.

clone_size: .
d_call: TRBD2
j_call: TRBJ2-5
v_call: TRBV5-1
cdr3_aa: CASSLGGTSGSIRTQYF
cdr3_nt: TGCGCCAGCAGCTTGGGAGGGACTAGCGGGAGTATACGGACCCAGTACTTC

clone_size: .
d_call: .
j_call: TRBJ2-4
v_call: TRBV5-4
cdr3_aa: CASSWGHRAKNIQYF
cdr3_nt: TGTGCCAGCAGCTGGGGCCATAGGGCCAAAAACATTCAGTACTTC

clone_size: once
d_call: .
j_call: TRBJ2-2
v_call: TRBV6-6
cdr3_aa: CASSRGLNTGELFF
cdr3_nt: TGTGCCAGCAGCCGTGGACTGAACACCGGGGAGCTGTTTTTT

clone_size: once
d_call: .
j_call: TRBJ2-3
v_call: TRBV7-3
cdr3_aa: CASSPQEGWSDTQYF
cdr3_nt: TGTGCCAGCAGCCCCCAGGAGGGATGGTCAGATACGCAGTATTTT

clone_size: .
d_call: TRBD1
j_call: TRBJ1-4
v_call: TRBV18
cdr3_aa: CASSPPGQGGEKLFF
cdr3_nt: TGTGCCAGCTCACCACCTGGGCAGGGGGGTGAAAAACTGTTTTTT

clone_size: .
d_call: .
j_call: TRBJ2-3
v_call: TRBV7-9
cdr3_aa: CASSLVLTRGVDTQYF
cdr3_nt: TGTGCCAGCAGCTTAGTTCTGACTAGGGGCGTAGATACGCAGTATTTT

clone_size: once
d_call: TRBD2
j_call: TRBJ2-7
v_call: TRBV5-6
cdr3_aa: CASSLRFSGLAGLNKYF
cdr3_nt: TGTGCCAGCAGCTTGAGGTTTTCGGGACTAGCGGGTTTGAATAAGTACTTC

clone_size: .
d_call: TRBD1
j_call: TRBJ2-3
v_call: TRBV5-1
cdr3_aa: CASSLDRVMTDTQYF
cdr3_nt: TGCGCCAGCAGCCTGGACAGGGTAATGACAGATACGCAGTATTTT

clone_size: .
d_call: .
j_call: TRBJ2-7
v_call: TRBV4-3
cdr3_aa: CASSQVSGAAYEQYF
cdr3_nt: TGCGCCAGCAGCCAAGTAAGTGGGGCGGCCTACGAGCAGTACTTC

clone_size: .
d_call: .
j_call: TRBJ1-1
v_call: TRBV7-9
cdr3_aa: CASSLQGMNTEAFF
cdr3_nt: TGTGCCAGCAGCTTACAGGGTATGAACACTGAAGCTTTCTTT

clone_size: .
d_call: .
j_call: TRBJ2-7
v_call: TRBV5-6
cdr3_aa: CASSFRRAYEQYF
cdr3_nt: TGTGCCAGCAGCTTTAGGAGGGCTTACGAGCAGTACTTC

clone_size: .
d_call: .
j_call: TRBJ1-3
v_call: TRBV29-1
cdr3_aa: CSVLGTPSGNTIYF
cdr3_nt: TGCAGCGTTCTTGGCACCCCCTCTGGAAACACCATATATTTT

clone_size: .
d_call: .
j_call: TRBJ1-1
v_call: TRBV5-6
cdr3_aa: CASRTGTEAFF
cdr3_nt: TGTGCCAGCAGAACAGGCACTGAAGCTTTCTTT

clone_size: few
d_call: .
j_call: TRBJ1-2
v_call: TRBV9
cdr3_aa: CASSVGGWSYGYTF
cdr3_nt: TGTGCCAGCAGCGTCGGGGGCTGGAGCTATGGCTACACCTTC

clone_size: .
d_call: TRBD2
j_call: TRBJ2-1
v_call: TRBV5-4
cdr3_aa: CASSLSGGNEQFF
cdr3_nt: TGTGCCAGCAGCTTAAGCGGGGGCAATGAGCAGTTCTTC

clone_size: .
d_call: .
j_call: TRBJ2-3
v_call: TRBV19
cdr3_aa: CASSIGSTDTQYF
cdr3_nt: TGTGCCAGTAGTATAGGGAGCACAGATACGCAGTATTTT

clone_size: .
d_call: .
j_call: TRBJ1-1
v_call: TRBV6-5
cdr3_aa: CATSGGTEAFF
cdr3_nt: TGTGCCACCAGTGGGGGGACTGAAGCTTTCTTT

clone_size: .
d_call: .
j_call: TRBJ2-1
v_call: TRBV7-9
cdr3_aa: CASSHPNLYNEQFF
cdr3_nt: TGTGCCAGCAGCCACCCCAACCTTTACAATGAGCAGTTCTTC

clone_size: .
d_call: .
j_call: TRBJ1-6
v_call: TRBV5-1
cdr3_aa: CASSSDGNYNSPLHF
cdr3_nt: TGCGCCAGCAGCTCAGACGGAAACTATAATTCACCCCTCCACTTT

clone_size: .
d_call: .
j_call: TRBJ2-2
v_call: TRBV18
cdr3_aa: CASSPTTGGVVGELFF
cdr3_nt: TGTGCCAGCTCACCAACTACAGGGGGGGTCGTCGGGGAGCTGTTTTTT

clone_size: once
d_call: TRBD1
j_call: TRBJ1-2
v_call: TRBV9
cdr3_aa: CASSVGRDRGDYGYTF
cdr3_nt: TGTGCCAGCAGCGTAGGTCGGGACAGGGGAGACTATGGCTACACCTTC

clone_size: .
d_call: TRBD1
j_call: TRBJ1-6
v_call: TRBV11-2
cdr3_aa: CASSLERTGRSYNSPLHF
cdr3_nt: TGTGCCAGCAGCTTAGAACGGACAGGCCGCTCCTATAATTCACCCCTCCACTTT

clone_size: few
d_call: TRBD1
j_call: TRBJ2-7
v_call: TRBV15
cdr3_aa: CATSRGGQGVYEQYF
cdr3_nt: TGTGCCACCAGCAGAGGAGGACAGGGTGTCTACGAGCAGTACTTC

clone_size: .
d_call: TRBD1
j_call: TRBJ1-2
v_call: TRBV27
cdr3_aa: CASSPNGQGRGYTF
cdr3_nt: TGTGCCAGCAGCCCTAATGGACAGGGGCGAGGCTACACCTTC

clone_size: .
d_call: .
j_call: TRBJ1-2
v_call: TRBV4-1
cdr3_aa: CASSQDRGYGYTF
cdr3_nt: TGCGCCAGCAGCCAAGACCGGGGCTATGGCTACACCTTC

clone_size: few
d_call: TRBD1
j_call: TRBJ1-3
v_call: TRBV7-8
cdr3_aa: CASSVGTASGNTIYF
cdr3_nt: TGTGCCAGCAGCGTTGGGACAGCCTCTGGAAACACCATATATTTT

clone_size: once
d_call: .
j_call: TRBJ1-1
v_call: TRBV7-9
cdr3_aa: CASSYQSGTPAFF
cdr3_nt: TGTGCCAGCAGCTATCAGTCCGGGACCCCAGCTTTCTTT

clone_size: .
d_call: TRBD2
j_call: TRBJ2-4
v_call: TRBV4-1
cdr3_aa: CASSRGLAGGGAQNIQYF
cdr3_nt: TGCGCCAGCAGCCGTGGACTAGCGGGGGGCGGAGCCCAAAACATTCAGTACTTC

clone_size: .
d_call: .
j_call: TRBJ1-1
v_call: TRBV7-2
cdr3_aa: CASSLEVPEAFF
cdr3_nt: TGTGCCAGCAGCTTAGAGGTCCCTGAAGCTTTCTTT

clone_size: .
d_call: TRBD2
j_call: TRBJ2-7
v_call: TRBV28
cdr3_aa: CASSFRLAREQYF
cdr3_nt: TGTGCCAGCAGTTTTAGACTAGCTCGCGAGCAGTACTTC

clone_size: .
d_call: TRBD1
j_call: TRBJ1-1
v_call: TRBV7-9
cdr3_aa: CASSLWGTANTEAFF
cdr3_nt: TGTGCCAGCAGCTTATGGGGGACAGCGAACACTGAAGCTTTCTTT

clone_size: .
d_call: TRBD1
j_call: TRBJ1-1
v_call: TRBV14
cdr3_aa: CASSRWTGMMAFF
cdr3_nt: TGTGCCAGCAGCCGATGGACAGGGATGATGGCTTTCTTT

clone_size: .
d_call: .
j_call: TRBJ2-3
v_call: TRBV6-6
cdr3_aa: CAHKENTDTQYF
cdr3_nt: TGTGCCCACAAGGAGAACACAGATACGCAGTATTTT